These 2 T cell receptor beta chains share one sample of origin, sequenced in a study of blood T cell repertoires in COVID-19. TCRdb's table, derived via immunoSEQ multiplex PCR, lists solely in-frame clones and lacks some. The data contain hundreds of thousands of clones, 70% to 90% of them singletons. The sequenced sample was PBMCs or T cells enriched from blood (not recorded which). The source is a woman aged 40 to 50 with acute COVID-19.

J is TRBJ1-5 and V is TRBV2; D gene ambiguous. The CDR3 extends over 13 amino acids. Trimming cost V 6 bases and J 1 base, with 7 bases left between them. Germline CDR1 and CDR2: SNHLY and FYNNEI. This chain's CDR3 is CASRLESNQPQHF. The CDR3 DNA reads as TGTGCCAGCAGATTGGAGAGCAATCAGCCCCAGCATTTT.

The genes are TRBV30 and TRBJ1-2; a possible D gene is TRBD1 (6 bases). V was clipped by 3 bases and J by 6 bases, with 11 bases between them. CDR1 is GTSNPN, CDR2 SVGIG, per germline (reference sequence). CDR3 size: 12 residues. Written as DNA, the CDR3 is TGTGCCTGGAGCTCCGGGACAAATGGCTACACCTTC. Its protein is CAWSSGTNGYTF.